This is a list of T cell receptor beta chains from one sample in a study of blood T cells in healthy people across ages. TCRdb redid the calling of the 5' RACE reads with MiXCR, one entry per CDR3 protein. The top ten clones hold 7% to 9.5% of a sample with some 1.4 million distinct CDR3 sequences, 42% of them seen once. Source material: blood. The receptor source for this set is a woman between 18 and 30 years old in good health. Both conserved end residues are part of each CDR3. The order of the fields is CDR3 DNA, CDR3 protein, V gene, clone size, J gene, D gene. A D gene is named only where the DNA matches it firmly. The size of a clone is reported for some rows only, either as once, few or many, or as a class for expanded clones.

DNA: TGCGCCAGCAGCTTTACATACCCAACCCGGGAGACCCAGTACTTC
CDR3: CASSFTYPTRETQYF
V: TRBV5-1
size: NA
J: TRBJ2-5
D: NA

DNA: TGTGCCAGCAGTGCCGATCCCGGGACTAGCGGGTTAAACTCCTACAATGAGCAGTTCTTC
CDR3: CASSADPGTSGLNSYNEQFF
V: TRBV12-3/TRBV12-4
size: few
J: TRBJ2-1
D: TRBD2

DNA: TGTGCCAGCAGCTTGGCCGGGGCCCACGAGGGCAAGCCCCAGCATTTT
CDR3: CASSLAGAHEGKPQHF
V: TRBV5-6
size: few
J: TRBJ1-5
D: NA

DNA: TGTGCCAGCATTGCCGGGACTAGCGGGGGGAGCTCCTACAATGAGCAGTTCTTC
CDR3: CASIAGTSGGSSYNEQFF
V: TRBV6-2/TRBV6-3
size: few
J: TRBJ2-1
D: TRBD2

DNA: TGCAGTGCCCCACTAGCTGGGGAGACCCAGTACTTC
CDR3: CSAPLAGETQYF
V: TRBV20-1
size: NA
J: TRBJ2-5
D: NA

DNA: TGTGCCAGCAGTGGGGGGGGGACGTACTACATGCCAGATACGCAGTATTTT
CDR3: CASSGGGTYYMPDTQYF
V: TRBV6-1
size: few
J: TRBJ2-3
D: TRBD2

DNA: TGTGCCAGCAGCCAAAATAGCGGAACCTCCTACGAGCAGTACTTC
CDR3: CASSQNSGTSYEQYF
V: TRBV3-1
size: NA
J: TRBJ2-7
D: NA

DNA: TGTGCCAGCAGCGTCATGACAGGAAACGGGAATACGCAGTATTTT
CDR3: CASSVMTGNGNTQYF
V: TRBV9
size: once
J: TRBJ2-3
D: NA

DNA: TGCAGTGCCTCGAGCGGGAGAGGACACAATGAGCAGTTCTTC
CDR3: CSASSGRGHNEQFF
V: TRBV20-1
size: NA
J: TRBJ2-1
D: TRBD2

DNA: TGCGCCAGCAGCCAGTCTCCCTCCGGGCTAGCGGCCACAGATACGCAGTATTTT
CDR3: CASSQSPSGLAATDTQYF
V: TRBV4-1
size: few
J: TRBJ2-3
D: TRBD2

DNA: TGTGCCAGCAGGGACCCGGGACAGGGAAGATACGAGCAGTACTTC
CDR3: CASRDPGQGRYEQYF
V: TRBV12-3/TRBV12-4
size: NA
J: TRBJ2-7
D: TRBD1

DNA: TGCGCCAGCAGCTCTTCCGGGACTACCTACAATGAGCAGTTCTTC
CDR3: CASSSSGTTYNEQFF
V: TRBV5-1
size: NA
J: TRBJ2-1
D: TRBD2

DNA: TGCAGCGTCCTCGGACTAGCGGGAGAATCGTACAATGAGCAGTTCTTC
CDR3: CSVLGLAGESYNEQFF
V: TRBV29-1
size: NA
J: TRBJ2-1
D: TRBD2

DNA: TGTGCCAGCAGCCCACTAGTGAGTGCCAAAAACATTCAGTACTTC
CDR3: CASSPLVSAKNIQYF
V: TRBV5-5
size: NA
J: TRBJ2-4
D: NA

DNA: TGTGCCAGCAGCCAGACAGGGAAGAACACCGGGGAGCTGTTTTTT
CDR3: CASSQTGKNTGELFF
V: TRBV2
size: few
J: TRBJ2-2
D: TRBD1

DNA: TGTGCCAGCAGTGGGGTTCACTACAATGAGCAGTTCTTC
CDR3: CASSGVHYNEQFF
V: TRBV28
size: NA
J: TRBJ2-1
D: NA

DNA: TGTGCCACCAGCAGAGATTCGTGGCTAGCGGAAAACAATGAGCAGTTCTTC
CDR3: CATSRDSWLAENNEQFF
V: TRBV15
size: few
J: TRBJ2-1
D: TRBD2

DNA: TGTGCCAGCAGTTCAAGGGCCGCGGCTTTCTTT
CDR3: CASSSRAAAFF
V: TRBV6-5
size: NA
J: TRBJ1-1
D: NA